A single sample is the source of the 2 T cell receptor beta chains below, sequenced in a study of OX40 agonist ivuxolimab in advanced cancers. Clones were sequenced by immunoSEQ multiplex PCR, and TCRdb holds only the in-frame ones, with some missing. This repertoire shows roughly 19,000 clones, around three quarters found once; its top ten account for 20% to 25%. The sample in question was CD4+ or CD8+ T cells sorted from blood, obtained in a trial of the OX40 agonist ivuxolimab. The receptors were sampled from an adult with an advanced solid tumor such as melanoma, head and neck, liver or kidney cancer.

This chain uses TRBV6-1 with TRBJ2-5; 9 nucleotides line up with TRBD1. V was pared by 7 bases and J by 11 bases, with 14 bases of the junction left unmatched. The length of the CDR3 is 14 residues. The germline gives CDR1 MNHNS, CDR2 SASEGT. CDR3 nucleotides: TGTGCCAGCACCTTGAAGTGGACAGGGGATGAGCAGTACTTC. This gives the protein CASTLKWTGDEQYF.

V gene TRBV6-6 combines with J gene TRBJ2-7; 8 nucleotides line up with TRBD2. V lost 4 bases and J lost 2; bases outside the gene matches: 7. The V gene's germline CDR1 is MNHNY and CDR2 SVGAGI (reference sequence). The CDR3 runs to 15 residues. In nucleotides, the CDR3 is TGTGCCAGCAGTTCGCAGAGCGGGGGTGCCTACGAGCAGTACTTC. Translation gives CASSSQSGGAYEQYF.